This T cell receptor beta chain was sequenced in a study of blood T cell repertoires in COVID-19. CDR1 and CDR2 from the germline V gene are SEHNR and FQNEAQ (reference sequence). The V segment lost 5 bases and the J segment 7 bases; nucleotides outside the gene matches: 4. This CDR3 region has 14 residues. Profiling relied on immunoSEQ multiplex PCR, and the TCRdb table lists in-frame clones only, not all of them. Counted here are some 30,000 clones, less than 90% occurring once; the ten biggest clones make up approximately 13%. The sequenced material came from peripheral blood. The chain has TRBV7-9 and TRBJ1-4, with 10 bases that match TRBD1. This sequence was found in a man in his 70s with active COVID-19. Here the CDR3 DNA reads TGTGCCAGCAGCGTTGGACAGGGGGGTGAAAAACTGTTTTTT. Encoded protein: CASSVGQGGEKLFF.